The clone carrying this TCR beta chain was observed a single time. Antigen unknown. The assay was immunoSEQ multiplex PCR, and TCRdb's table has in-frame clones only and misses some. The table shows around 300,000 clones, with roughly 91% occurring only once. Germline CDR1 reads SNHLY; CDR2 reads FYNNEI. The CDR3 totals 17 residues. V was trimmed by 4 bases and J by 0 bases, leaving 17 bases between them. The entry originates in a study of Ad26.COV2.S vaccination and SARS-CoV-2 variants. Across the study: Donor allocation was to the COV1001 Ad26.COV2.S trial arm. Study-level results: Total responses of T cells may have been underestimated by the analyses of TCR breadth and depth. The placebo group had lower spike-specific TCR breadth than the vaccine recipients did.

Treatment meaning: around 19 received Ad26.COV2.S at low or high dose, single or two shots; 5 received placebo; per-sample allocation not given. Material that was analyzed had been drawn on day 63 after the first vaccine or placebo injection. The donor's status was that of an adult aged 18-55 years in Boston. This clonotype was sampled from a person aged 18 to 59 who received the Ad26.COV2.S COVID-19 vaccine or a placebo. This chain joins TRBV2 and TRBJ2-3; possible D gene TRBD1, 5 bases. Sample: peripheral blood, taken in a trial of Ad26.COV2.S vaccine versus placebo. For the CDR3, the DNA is TGTGCCAGCAGTGGACCAAGGGGTCCGACTAGCACAGATACGCAGTATTTT. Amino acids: CASSGPRGPTSTDTQYF.